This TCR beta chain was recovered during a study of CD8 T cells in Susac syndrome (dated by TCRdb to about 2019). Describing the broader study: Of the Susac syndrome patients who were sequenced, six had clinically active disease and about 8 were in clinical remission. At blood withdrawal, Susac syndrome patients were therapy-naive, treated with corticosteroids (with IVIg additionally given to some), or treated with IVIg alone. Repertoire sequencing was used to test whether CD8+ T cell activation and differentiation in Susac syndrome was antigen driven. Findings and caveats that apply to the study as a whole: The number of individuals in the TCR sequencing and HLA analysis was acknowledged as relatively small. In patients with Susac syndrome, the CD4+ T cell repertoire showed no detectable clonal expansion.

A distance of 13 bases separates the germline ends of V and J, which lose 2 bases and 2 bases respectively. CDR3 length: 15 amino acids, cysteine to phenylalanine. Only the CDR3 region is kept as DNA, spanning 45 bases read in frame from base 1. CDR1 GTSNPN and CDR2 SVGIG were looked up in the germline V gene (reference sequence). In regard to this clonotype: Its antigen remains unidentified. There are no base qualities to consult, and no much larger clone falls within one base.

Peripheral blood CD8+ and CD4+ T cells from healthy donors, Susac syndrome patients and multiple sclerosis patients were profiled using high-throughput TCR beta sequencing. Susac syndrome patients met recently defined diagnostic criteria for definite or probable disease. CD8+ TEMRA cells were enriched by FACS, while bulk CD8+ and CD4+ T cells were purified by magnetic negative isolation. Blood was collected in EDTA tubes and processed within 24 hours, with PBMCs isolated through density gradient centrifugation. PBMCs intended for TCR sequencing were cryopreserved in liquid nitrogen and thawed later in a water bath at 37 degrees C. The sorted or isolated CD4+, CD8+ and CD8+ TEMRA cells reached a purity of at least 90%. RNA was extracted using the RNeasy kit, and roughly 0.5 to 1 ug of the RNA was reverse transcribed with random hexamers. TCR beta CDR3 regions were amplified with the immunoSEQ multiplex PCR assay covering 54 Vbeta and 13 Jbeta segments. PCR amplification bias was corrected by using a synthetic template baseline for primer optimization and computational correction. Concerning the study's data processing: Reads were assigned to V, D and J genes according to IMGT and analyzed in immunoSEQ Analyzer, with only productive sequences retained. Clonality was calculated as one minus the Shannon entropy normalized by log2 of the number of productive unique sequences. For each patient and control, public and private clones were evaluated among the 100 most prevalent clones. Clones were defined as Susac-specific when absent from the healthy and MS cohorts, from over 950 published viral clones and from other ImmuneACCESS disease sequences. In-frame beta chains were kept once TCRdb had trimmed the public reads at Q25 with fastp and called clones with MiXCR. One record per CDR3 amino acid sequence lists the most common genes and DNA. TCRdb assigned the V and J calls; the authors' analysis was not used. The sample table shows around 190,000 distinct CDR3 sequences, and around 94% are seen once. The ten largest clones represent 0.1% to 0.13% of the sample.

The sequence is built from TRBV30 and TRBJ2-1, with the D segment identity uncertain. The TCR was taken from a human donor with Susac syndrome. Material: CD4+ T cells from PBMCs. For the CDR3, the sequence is CAWSPDGRAYNEQFF. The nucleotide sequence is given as TGTGCCTGGAGTCCCGATGGCCGCGCCTACAATGAGCAGTTCTTC.